The entry below describes one TCR beta chain. Measured with immunoSEQ multiplex PCR; TCRdb has only the in-frame clones, and not every one. The table shows about 81,000 clones, with about four fifths occurring only once. The data originate from a study of blood T cell repertoires in COVID-19. Study context: Researchers got acute and convalescent COVID-19 samples from the United States, Italy and Spain.

The sequenced material came from peripheral blood. The TCR comes from a human donor in a cohort sampled during active COVID-19.

CDR3 bases: TGCGCCAGCAGCCAAGATACCCCCCCATTCGGGACAGGGTGGAAGTACGAGCAGTACTTC. Translating gives CASSQDTPPFGTGWKYEQYF. This chain connects TRBV4-1 to TRBJ2-7; 9 bases agree with TRBD1. CDR1 MGHRA and CDR2 YSYEKL come from the germline V gene. V was pared by 0 bases and J by 4 bases, with 19 bases of the junction left unmatched. The CDR3 is 20 amino acids.